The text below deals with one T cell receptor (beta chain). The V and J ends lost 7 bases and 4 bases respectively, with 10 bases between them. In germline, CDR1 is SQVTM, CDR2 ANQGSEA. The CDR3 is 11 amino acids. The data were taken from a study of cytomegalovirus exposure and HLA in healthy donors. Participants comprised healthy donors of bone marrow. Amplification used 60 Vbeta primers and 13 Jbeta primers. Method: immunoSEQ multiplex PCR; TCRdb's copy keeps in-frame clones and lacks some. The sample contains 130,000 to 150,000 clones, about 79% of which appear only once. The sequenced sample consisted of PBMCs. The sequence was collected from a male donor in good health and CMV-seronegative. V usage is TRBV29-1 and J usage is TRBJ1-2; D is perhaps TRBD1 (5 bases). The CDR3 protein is CSASGLYGYTF. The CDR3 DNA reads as TGCAGCGCTTCAGGGCTCTATGGCTACACCTTC.